The entry below gives a single TCR beta chain sequence along with its context. Its antigen is still unknown. These data belong to a study of post-analysis software for immune sequencing data. Study conclusions and caveats: Patients carried five TRBV segments more frequently than controls did, and TRBV5-6, TRBV5-1 and TRBV20-1 were among them.

Unique molecular identifiers were carried by the TCR beta cDNA libraries. MiXCR, run by TCRdb on the PCR reads, gives a single entry per CDR3 protein. This table has about 540,000 distinct CDR3 sequences, 30% to 40% appearing once. The CDR3 has 14 residues. Trimming took off 1 base at V and 4 bases at J, with 10 bases between the two ends. Germline lookup yields CDR1 LGHDT and CDR2 YNNKEL (reference sequence). The chain uses TRBV3-1 and TRBJ1-1, with a weak D call TRBD1 (5 bases). This TCR came from a girl aged 2-17 years with multiple sclerosis. Sequencing used blood. The CDR3 coding sequence is TGTGCCAGCAGCCAAGCAGGGTTAAGCACTGAAGCTTTCTTT. Protein: CASSQAGLSTEAFF. Complete variable domain (other parts from reference TRBV3-1 and TRBJ1-1): DTAVSQTPKYLVTQMGNDKSIKCEQNLGHDTMYWYKQDSKKFLKIMFSYNNKELIINETVPNRFSPKSPDKAHLNLHINSLELGDSAVYFCASSQAGLSTEAFFGQGTRLTVV.